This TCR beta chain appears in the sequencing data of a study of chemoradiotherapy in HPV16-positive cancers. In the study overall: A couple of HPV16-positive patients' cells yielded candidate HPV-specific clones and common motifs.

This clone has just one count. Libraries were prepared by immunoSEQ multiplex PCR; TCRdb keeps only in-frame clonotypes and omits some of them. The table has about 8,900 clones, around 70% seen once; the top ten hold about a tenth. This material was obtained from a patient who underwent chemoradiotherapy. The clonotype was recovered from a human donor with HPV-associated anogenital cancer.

This CDR3 reads CASSPGTSGGVKETQYF. DNA for the CDR3: TGTGCCAGCAGCCCCGGGACTAGCGGGGGGGTTAAAGAGACCCAGTACTTC. The chain combines TRBV14 with TRBJ2-5, with 16 bases aligning to TRBD2. Trimming at V came to 4 bases and at J to 3 bases, leaving 5 bases not matched to a gene. This CDR3 is 17 amino acids long. Looked up from germline, CDR1 is SGHDN and CDR2 is FVKESK. Looking up the rest from reference TRBV14 and TRBJ2-5 gives the full variable domain: EAGVTQFPSHSVIEKGQTVTLRCDPISGHDNLYWYRRVMGKEIKFLLHFVKESKQDESGMPNNRFLAERTGGTYSTLKVQPAELEDSGVYFCASSPGTSGGVKETQYFGPGTRLLVL.